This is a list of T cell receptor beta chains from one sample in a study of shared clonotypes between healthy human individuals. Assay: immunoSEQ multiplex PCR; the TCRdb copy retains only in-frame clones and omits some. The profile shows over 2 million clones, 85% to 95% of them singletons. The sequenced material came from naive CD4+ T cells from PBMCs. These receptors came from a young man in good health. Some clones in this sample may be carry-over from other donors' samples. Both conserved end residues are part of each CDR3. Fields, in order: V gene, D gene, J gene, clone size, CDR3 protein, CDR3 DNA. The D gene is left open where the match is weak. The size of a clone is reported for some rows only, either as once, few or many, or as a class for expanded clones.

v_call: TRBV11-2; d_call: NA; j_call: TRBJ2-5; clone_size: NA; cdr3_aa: CASSRGQQETQYF; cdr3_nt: TGTGCCAGCAGCCGGGGACAACAAGAGACCCAGTACTTC
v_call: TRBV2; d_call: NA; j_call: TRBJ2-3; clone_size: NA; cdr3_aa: CASSGRPNSSTDTQYF; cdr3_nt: TGTGCCAGCAGCGGACGGCCCAATTCTAGCACAGATACGCAGTATTTT
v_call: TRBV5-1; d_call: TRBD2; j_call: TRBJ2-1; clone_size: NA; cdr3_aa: CASSVTPSGIYNEQFF; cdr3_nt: TGCGCCAGCAGCGTAACCCCTAGCGGGATTTACAATGAGCAGTTCTTC
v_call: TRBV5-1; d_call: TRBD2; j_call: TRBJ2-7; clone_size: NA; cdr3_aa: CASSSTGTRVDEQYF; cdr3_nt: TGCGCCAGCAGCTCCACCGGGACTAGAGTAGACGAGCAGTACTTC
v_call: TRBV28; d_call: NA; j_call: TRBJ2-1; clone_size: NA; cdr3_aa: CASSALALSYNEQFF; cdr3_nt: TGTGCCAGCAGTGCTCTAGCTTTATCCTACAATGAGCAGTTCTTC
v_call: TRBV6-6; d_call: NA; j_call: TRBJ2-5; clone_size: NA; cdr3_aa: CASSYGIRLQETQYF; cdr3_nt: TGTGCCAGCAGTTACGGCATCAGGCTCCAAGAGACCCAGTACTTC
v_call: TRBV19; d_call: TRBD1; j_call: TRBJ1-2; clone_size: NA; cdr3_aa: CASRVQGASGYTF; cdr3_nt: TGTGCCAGTAGAGTACAGGGGGCGAGTGGCTACACCTTC
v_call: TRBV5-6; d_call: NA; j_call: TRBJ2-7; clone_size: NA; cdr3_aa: CASSPVPQRHEQYF; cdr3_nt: TGTGCCAGCAGCCCCGTCCCGCAGCGCCACGAGCAGTACTTC
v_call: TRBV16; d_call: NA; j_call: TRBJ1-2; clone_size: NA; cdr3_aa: CASSQSQPYGYTF; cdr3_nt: TGTGCCAGCAGCCAATCACAGCCCTATGGCTACACCTTC
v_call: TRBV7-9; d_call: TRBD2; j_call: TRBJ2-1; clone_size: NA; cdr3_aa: CASSLGGTSGAYNEQFF; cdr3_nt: TGTGCCAGCAGCTTAGGGGGGACTAGCGGGGCGTACAATGAGCAGTTCTTC
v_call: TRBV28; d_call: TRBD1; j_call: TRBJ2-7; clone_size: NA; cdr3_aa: CASSSTGGYYEQYF; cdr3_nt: TGTGCCAGCAGTTCAACAGGGGGTTACTACGAGCAGTACTTC
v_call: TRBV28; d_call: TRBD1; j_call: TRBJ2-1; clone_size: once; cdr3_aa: CASSTGQVRRQFF; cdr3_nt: TGTGCCAGCAGTACCGGACAGGTCAGACGGCAGTTCTTC
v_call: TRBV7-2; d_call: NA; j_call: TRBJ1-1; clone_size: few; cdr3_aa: CASSYSRGDTEAFF; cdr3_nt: TGTGCCAGCAGCTATTCGAGGGGTGACACTGAAGCTTTCTTT
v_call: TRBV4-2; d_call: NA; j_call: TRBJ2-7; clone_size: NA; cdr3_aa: CASSQEVLRVNEQYF; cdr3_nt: TGTGCCAGCAGCCAAGAAGTATTAAGGGTCAACGAGCAGTACTTC
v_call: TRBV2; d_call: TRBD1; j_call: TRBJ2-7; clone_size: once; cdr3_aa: CASSARGRTDEQYF; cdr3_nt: TGTGCCAGCAGTGCCAGGGGGCGAACTGACGAGCAGTACTTC
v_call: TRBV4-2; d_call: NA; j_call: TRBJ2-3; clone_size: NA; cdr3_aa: CASSHPGTTSTDTQYF; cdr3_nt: TGTGCCAGCAGCCATCCGGGAACCACTAGCACAGATACGCAGTATTTT
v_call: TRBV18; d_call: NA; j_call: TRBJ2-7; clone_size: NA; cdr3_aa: CASSPGGRIWEQYF; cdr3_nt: TGTGCCAGCTCACCAGGGGGAAGGATTTGGGAGCAGTACTTC
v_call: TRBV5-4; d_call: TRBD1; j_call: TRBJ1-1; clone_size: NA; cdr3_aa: CASSLAPRTGNTEAFF; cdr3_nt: TGTGCCAGCAGCCTCGCCCCGAGGACAGGGAACACTGAAGCTTTCTTT
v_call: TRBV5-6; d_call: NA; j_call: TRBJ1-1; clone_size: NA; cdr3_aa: CASSFLGAGTEAFF; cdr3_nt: TGTGCCAGCAGCTTCCTAGGGGCCGGAACTGAAGCTTTCTTT
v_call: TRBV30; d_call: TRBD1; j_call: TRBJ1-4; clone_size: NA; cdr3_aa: CAWEMTGTNEKLFF; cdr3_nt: TGTGCCTGGGAGATGACAGGGACTAATGAAAAACTGTTTTTT
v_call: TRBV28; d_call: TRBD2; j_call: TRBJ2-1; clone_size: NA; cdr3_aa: CASSLGGTVAGEENEQFF; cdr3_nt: TGTGCCAGCAGTTTGGGGGGCACCGTAGCGGGAGAGGAGAATGAGCAGTTCTTC
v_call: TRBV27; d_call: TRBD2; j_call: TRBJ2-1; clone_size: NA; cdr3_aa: CASSLSFEGTSGPLKQFF; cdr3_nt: TGTGCCAGCAGTTTATCGTTCGAGGGGACTAGCGGGCCCTTAAAGCAGTTCTTC
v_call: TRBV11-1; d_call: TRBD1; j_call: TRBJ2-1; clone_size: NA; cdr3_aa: CASSHGQGKNEQFF; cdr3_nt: TGTGCCAGCAGCCACGGACAGGGCAAGAATGAGCAGTTCTTC
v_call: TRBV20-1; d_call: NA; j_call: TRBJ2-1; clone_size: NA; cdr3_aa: CSASFNEQFF; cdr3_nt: TGCAGTGCTAGTTTCAATGAGCAGTTCTTC
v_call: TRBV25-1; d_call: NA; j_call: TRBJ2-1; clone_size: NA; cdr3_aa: CASSDNKKGRQKYNEQFF; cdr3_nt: TGTGCCAGCAGTGATAACAAGAAGGGGAGGCAAAAATATAATGAGCAGTTCTTC
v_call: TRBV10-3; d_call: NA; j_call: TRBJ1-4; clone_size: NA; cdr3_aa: CAISPGTKENEKLFF; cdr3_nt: TGTGCCATCAGCCCCGGGACCAAAGAGAATGAAAAACTGTTTTTT
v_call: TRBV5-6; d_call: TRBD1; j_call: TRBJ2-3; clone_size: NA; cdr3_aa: CASSGGDRGTDTQYF; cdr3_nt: TGTGCCAGCAGCGGTGGAGACAGGGGCACAGATACGCAGTATTTT
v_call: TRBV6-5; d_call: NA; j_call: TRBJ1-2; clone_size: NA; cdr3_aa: CASSQQGGGYTF; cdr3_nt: TGTGCCAGCAGCCAACAGGGAGGGGGCTACACCTTC
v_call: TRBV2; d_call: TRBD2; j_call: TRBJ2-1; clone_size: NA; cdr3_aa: CASGRRGGGIPNEQFF; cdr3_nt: TGTGCCAGCGGCCGGCGGGGGGGAGGTATCCCCAATGAGCAGTTCTTC
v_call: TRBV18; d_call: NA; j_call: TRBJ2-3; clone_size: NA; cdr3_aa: CASTPRGASTDTQYF; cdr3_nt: TGTGCCAGCACACCAAGAGGGGCCAGCACAGATACGCAGTATTTT
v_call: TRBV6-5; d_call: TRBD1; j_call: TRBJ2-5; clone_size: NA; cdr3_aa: CASSYTGEETQYF; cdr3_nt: TGTGCCAGCAGTTACACAGGGGAAGAGACCCAGTACTTC
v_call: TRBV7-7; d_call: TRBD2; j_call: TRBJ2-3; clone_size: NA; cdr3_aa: CASSPRTSGSNTDTQYF; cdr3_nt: TGTGCCAGCAGCCCCAGGACTAGCGGGAGCAACACAGATACGCAGTATTTT
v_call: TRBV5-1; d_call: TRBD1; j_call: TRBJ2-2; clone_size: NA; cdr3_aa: CASKAPADRGSGELFF; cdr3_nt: TGCGCCAGCAAGGCTCCCGCGGACAGGGGATCCGGGGAGCTGTTTTTT
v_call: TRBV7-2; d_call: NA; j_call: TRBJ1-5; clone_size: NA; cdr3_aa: CASSPQGNQPQHF; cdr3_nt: TGTGCCAGCAGCCCACAGGGCAATCAGCCCCAGCATTTT
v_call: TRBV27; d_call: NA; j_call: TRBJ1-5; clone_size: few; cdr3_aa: CASSRIQGRNQPQHF; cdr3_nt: TGTGCCAGCAGCCGGATCCAGGGGAGGAATCAGCCCCAGCATTTT
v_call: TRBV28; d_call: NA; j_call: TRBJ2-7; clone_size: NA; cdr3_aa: CASSLDLYEQYF; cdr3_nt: TGTGCCAGCAGTTTAGACCTCTACGAGCAGTACTTC
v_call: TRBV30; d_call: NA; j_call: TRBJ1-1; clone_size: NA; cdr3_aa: CAWGAGVEAFF; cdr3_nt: TGTGCCTGGGGGGCCGGGGTTGAAGCTTTCTTT
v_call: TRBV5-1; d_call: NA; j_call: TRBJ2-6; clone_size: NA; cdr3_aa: CASSWEGASGANVLTF; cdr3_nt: TGCGCCAGCAGCTGGGAAGGGGCCTCTGGGGCCAACGTCCTGACTTTC
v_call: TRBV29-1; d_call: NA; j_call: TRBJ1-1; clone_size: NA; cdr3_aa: CSVGVGATGVAFF; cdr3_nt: TGCAGCGTTGGGGTGGGCGCTACGGGAGTAGCTTTCTTT
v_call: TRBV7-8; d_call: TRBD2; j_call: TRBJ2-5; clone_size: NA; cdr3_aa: CASSLGPRGREGETQYF; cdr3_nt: TGTGCCAGCAGCTTAGGTCCCCGGGGGCGGGAGGGGGAGACCCAGTACTTC
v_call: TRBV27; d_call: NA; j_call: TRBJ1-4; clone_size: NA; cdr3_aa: CASSLSRVTNEKLFF; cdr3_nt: TGTGCCAGCAGTTTAAGCAGGGTAACTAATGAAAAACTGTTTTTT
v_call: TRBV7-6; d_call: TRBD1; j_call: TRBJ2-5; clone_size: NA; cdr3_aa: CASSLARDRAETQYF; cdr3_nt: TGTGCCAGCAGCTTAGCACGTGACAGGGCAGAGACCCAGTACTTC
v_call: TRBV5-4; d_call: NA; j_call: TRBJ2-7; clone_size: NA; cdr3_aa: CASSLGASYEQYF; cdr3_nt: TGTGCCAGCAGCTTGGGGGCTAGCTACGAGCAGTACTTC
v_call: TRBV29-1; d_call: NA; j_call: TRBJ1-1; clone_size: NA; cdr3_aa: CSVIRSEAFF; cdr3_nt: TGCAGCGTTATAAGGTCGGAAGCTTTCTTT
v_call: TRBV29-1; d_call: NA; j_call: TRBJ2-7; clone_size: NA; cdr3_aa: CSVVPRVPYEQYF; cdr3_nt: TGCAGCGTTGTACCCAGGGTACCCTACGAGCAGTACTTC
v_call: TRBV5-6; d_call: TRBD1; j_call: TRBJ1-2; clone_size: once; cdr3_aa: CASGHMRQGYYGYTF; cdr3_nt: TGTGCCAGCGGCCATATGAGACAGGGTTACTATGGCTACACCTTC
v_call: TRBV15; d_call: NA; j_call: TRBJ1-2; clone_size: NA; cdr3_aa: CATSRESNYYGYTF; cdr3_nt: TGTGCCACCAGCAGAGAATCCAATTACTATGGCTACACCTTC
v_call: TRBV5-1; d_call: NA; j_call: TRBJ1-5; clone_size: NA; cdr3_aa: CASSLDPVQPQHF; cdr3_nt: TGCGCCAGCAGCTTGGACCCCGTTCAGCCCCAGCATTTT
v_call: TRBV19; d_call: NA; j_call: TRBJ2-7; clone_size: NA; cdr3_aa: CASGGLRQFYEQYF; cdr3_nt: TGTGCCAGTGGGGGTTTGCGACAGTTCTACGAGCAGTACTTC
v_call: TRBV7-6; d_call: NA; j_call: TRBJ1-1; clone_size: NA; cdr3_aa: CASSLGSTEAFF; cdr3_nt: TGTGCCAGCAGCTTAGGTAGTACTGAAGCTTTCTTT
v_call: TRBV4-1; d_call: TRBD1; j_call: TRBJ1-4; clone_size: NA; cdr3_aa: CASSQSGTANEKLFF; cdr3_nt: TGCGCCAGCAGCCAGTCCGGGACAGCTAATGAAAAACTGTTTTTT
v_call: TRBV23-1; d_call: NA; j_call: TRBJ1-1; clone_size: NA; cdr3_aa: CASSPVNTEAFF; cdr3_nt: TGCGCCAGCAGTCCGGTGAACACTGAAGCTTTCTTT
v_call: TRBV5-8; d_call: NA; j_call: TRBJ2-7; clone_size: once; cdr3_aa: CASSLAGLRTYEQYF; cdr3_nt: TGTGCCAGCAGCTTGGCAGGGTTAAGGACCTACGAGCAGTACTTC
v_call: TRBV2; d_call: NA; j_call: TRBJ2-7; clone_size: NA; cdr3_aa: CASIREPHEQYF; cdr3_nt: TGTGCCAGCATTCGAGAACCCCACGAGCAGTACTTC